The 24 T cell receptor beta chains below come from one sample, sequenced in a study of CD8 T cells in ankylosing spondylitis. TCRdb reprocessed the 5' RACE reads via MiXCR and lists one record per CDR3 protein. The table includes 210,000 or so distinct CDR3 sequences, roughly 24% detected once. The specimen sequenced was blood, either unsorted or a sorted T cell fraction (not recorded which). All receptors derive from a male donor with ankylosing spondylitis or in good health (not recorded which).

This clonotype came up many times. The chain has TRBV6-5 and TRBJ1-1; D ambiguous. Germline loops: CDR1 MNHEY, CDR2 SVGAGI. The length of the CDR3 is 13 residues. V shed 2 bases and J shed 0 bases, with 4 bases lying between them. For the CDR3, the DNA is TGTGCCAGCAGTTACAAGGTGAACACTGAAGCTTTCTTT. Protein product: CASSYKVNTEAFF.

The chain uses TRBV12-3 or TRBV12-4 and TRBJ1-5; no clear D gene. Trimming took off 3 bases at V and 0 bases at J, with 9 bases between the two ends. The CDR3 extends over 15 amino acids. The CDR3 loop is CASSFRQASNQPQHF. The CDR3 DNA is TGTGCCAGCAGTTTTAGGCAGGCTAGCAATCAGCCCCAGCATTTT.

This clonotype occurred many times. V and J are TRBV5-1 and TRBJ2-1; 11 bases map to TRBD2. The V segment lost 7 bases and the J segment 4 bases; nucleotides outside the gene matches: 4. The length of the CDR3 is 14 residues. Germline CDR1 and CDR2: SGHRS and YFSETQ. CDR3 region: CASGTSGRYNEQFF. CDR3 bases: TGCGCCAGCGGGACTAGCGGCCGGTACAATGAGCAGTTCTTC. The full variable domain, rest sourced from reference TRBV5-1 and TRBJ2-1, is KAGVTQTPRYLIKTRGQQVTLSCSPISGHRSVSWYQQTPGQGLQFLFEYFSETQRNKGNFPGRFSGRQFSNSRSEMNVSTLELGDSALYLCASGTSGRYNEQFFGPGTRLTVL.

In this sample, this clonotype turned up many times. The CDR3 DNA sequence: TGTGCCAGCAGCTTAGTAGGACAGGAGGATGCCCAGTACTTC. Translating it yields CASSLVGQEDAQYF. This chain links TRBV7-2 with TRBJ2-5; 7 bases agree with TRBD1. Germline CDR1 reads SGHTA; CDR2 reads FQGNSA. CDR3 length equals 14 residues. The trim removed 1 base at V and 9 bases at J, leaving 8 bases unmatched.

The chain couples TRBV5-8 to TRBJ2-5; 7 bases map to TRBD1. CDR1 is SGHTS and CDR2 is YDEGEE in the germline V gene. The V and J ends lost 0 bases and 13 bases, in that order; junction bases with no gene match: 15. There are 15 residues in the CDR3. This CDR3 is CASSLAGTAAENMYF. The DNA of the CDR3 is TGTGCCAGCAGCTTGGCCGGGACAGCGGCTGAGAATATGTACTTC.

The chain carries TRBV29-1 and TRBJ1-2; D is ambiguous. CDR1 and CDR2 from the germline V gene are SQVTM and ANQGSEA. The CDR3 covers 11 residues. V lost 3 bases to trimming and J lost 4 bases, with 6 bases between them. The CDR3 sequence: CSVDEVYGYTF. The CDR3 coding sequence is TGCAGCGTTGATGAAGTCTATGGCTACACCTTC.

This clonotype was observed a handful of times. The chain recombines TRBV20-1 with TRBJ2-5, with 10 positions matching TRBD2. Looked up from germline, CDR1 is DFQATT and CDR2 is SNEGSKA (reference sequence). Trimming cost V 6 bases and J 3 bases; bases outside gene matches: 7. The CDR3 covers 14 residues. CDR3 DNA sequence: TGCAGTGCGCCGACTAGCGGGTGGAAAGAGACCCAGTACTTC. It codes for CSAPTSGWKETQYF.

The gene calls are TRBV20-1 and TRBJ2-3; TRBD1 agrees at 10 bases. Looked up from germline, CDR1 is DFQATT and CDR2 is SNEGSKA (reference sequence). This CDR3 has 17 residues. V trimming: 5 bases; J trimming: 2 bases; junction bases outside the gene matches: 13. The CDR3 nucleotides read TGCAGTGCTTCTATTCCTTGGGACAGGGGCCTCACAGATACGCAGTATTTT. Translating it yields CSASIPWDRGLTDTQYF.

The chain recombines TRBV20-1 with TRBJ2-3; 8 bases agree with TRBD1. Germline V lookup: CDR1 DFQATT, CDR2 SNEGSKA (reference sequence). Trimming at V came to 5 bases and at J to 2 bases, leaving 9 bases not matched to a gene. The CDR3 has 15 amino acids. CDR3 in DNA: TGCAGTGCTGGCGGCAGGGGGCCTAACACAGATACGCAGTATTTT. Residues: CSAGGRGPNTDTQYF.

This sequence joins TRBV9 and TRBJ2-5; D is possibly TRBD1 (6 bases). Trimming cost V 2 bases and J 5 bases, with 19 bases left between them. This CDR3 has 16 residues. The germline CDR1 and CDR2 sequences are SGDLS and YYNGEE. The CDR3 DNA sequence: TGTGCCAGCAGCGTTTTCGCAAGGCGCCAGGGGGAGACCCAGTACTTC. Encoded protein: CASSVFARRQGETQYF.

This clonotype was recorded many times. This rearrangement joins TRBV7-8 to TRBJ2-2, with 8 bases that match TRBD2. Germline CDR1 SGHVS, CDR2 FQNEAQ. The CDR3 is 15 amino acids. V shed 3 bases and J 4 bases; nucleotides not matched to a gene: 4. This CDR3 reads CASSLSGGSTGELFF. CDR3 sequence (DNA): TGTGCCAGCAGCTTGTCGGGAGGGAGCACCGGGGAGCTGTTTTTT.

This clonotype was seen many times. This chain links TRBV20-1 with TRBJ2-5; D unresolved. The ends were cut back, 3 bases at V and 5 bases at J, with 10 bases in the middle. This CDR3 region has 12 residues. Germline CDR1 DFQATT, CDR2 SNEGSKA (reference sequence). CDR3 region: CSARGAEETQYF. The CDR3 DNA follows: TGCAGTGCTAGGGGTGCAGAGGAGACCCAGTACTTC.

The table lists this clonotype with many counts. This chain links TRBV20-1 with TRBJ2-1; D unresolved. CDR1 and CDR2 (germline): DFQATT, SNEGSKA (reference sequence). The CDR3 covers 16 residues. Trimming left V 1 base short and J 5 bases short, with 18 bases between. This chain's CDR3 is CSARVVGPLHHNEQFF. DNA for the CDR3: TGCAGTGCTAGAGTGGTAGGGCCTCTCCACCACAATGAGCAGTTCTTC.

The V call is TRBV12-3 or TRBV12-4, the J call TRBJ1-3; D is possibly TRBD1 (6 bases). The CDR3 has 17 amino acids. Deletions cut 2 bases from V and 0 bases from J, with 14 bases between. The chain's CDR3 is CASSLSPTGLSGNTIYF. CDR3 nucleotides: TGTGCCAGCAGTTTATCCCCCACAGGGCTCTCTGGAAACACCATATATTTT.

The chain joins TRBV5-8 to TRBJ2-5; D call uncertain. This CDR3 is 15 amino acids long. CDR1 is SGHTS and CDR2 is YDEGEE in the germline V gene. V lost 1 base, J lost 7 bases, and 17 bases lay in between. This chain's CDR3 is CASSLTSLGLGTQYF. CDR3 DNA: TGTGCCAGCAGCTTGACTTCGTTGGGCCTCGGGACCCAGTACTTC.

This clonotype has a count of ten or more. The chain uses TRBV6-1 and TRBJ2-7; tentatively, D is TRBD1 (7 bases). The germline CDR1 and CDR2 sequences are MNHNS and SASEGT. V lost 6 bases to trimming and J lost 2 bases, with 17 bases between them. The CDR3 has 15 residues. CDR3 DNA: TGTGCCAGCAGCCGCGGGACAGTCCGCACCTACGAGCAGTACTTC. It specifies CASSRGTVRTYEQYF.

Ten or more counts support this clonotype. The chain joins TRBV5-1 to TRBJ2-1; 9 nucleotides match TRBD2. The J segment lost 2 bases and the V segment lost 4 bases, leaving 10 bases of the junction unmatched. The CDR3 is made up of 17 amino acids. Germline V lookup: CDR1 SGHRS, CDR2 YFSETQ. DNA of the CDR3: TGCGCCAGCAGCAAAAGACTAGCGGACAAGACCTACAATGAGCAGTTCTTC. It translates to CASSKRLADKTYNEQFF.

This sequence joins TRBV5-5 and TRBJ2-7; TRBD1 agrees at 9 bases. V shed 0 bases and J 2 bases; nucleotides not matched to a gene: 6. The V gene's germline CDR1 is SGHKS and CDR2 YYEKEE (reference sequence). The CDR3 has 16 amino acids. The chain's CDR3 is CASSLGTGAGPYEQYF. In nucleotides, the CDR3 is TGTGCCAGCAGCTTGGGGACAGGGGCCGGTCCCTACGAGCAGTACTTC.

This clonotype was recorded many times. The chain links TRBV18 to TRBJ2-1; 7 nucleotides agree with TRBD2. V dropped 2 bases and J dropped 7; count of bases not matched to a gene: 5. Germline-derived CDR1 and CDR2 are KGHSH and LQKENI. This CDR3 region has 14 residues. The CDR3 DNA reads as TGTGCCAGCTCACCAAAGGCGGGGGTTAATGAGCAGTTCTTC. Encoded protein: CASSPKAGVNEQFF.

This clonotype has only a few counts. This rearrangement joins TRBV18 to TRBJ2-1; 7 positions agree with TRBD2. Germline CDR1 is KGHSH and CDR2 is LQKENI. J lost 1 base, V lost 3 bases, and 9 bases had no gene match. CDR3 length: 17 amino acids. As DNA, the CDR3 is TGTGCCAGCTCACCTCGAAGGGCGGGAGTATCCTACAATGAGCAGTTCTTC. Its translation is CASSPRRAGVSYNEQFF.

This clonotype occurred many times. The genes are TRBV29-1 and TRBJ1-5, with D perhaps TRBD1 (6 bases). The length of the CDR3 is 13 residues. Between the trimmed V and J ends, which lost 4 bases and 2 bases, there was a span of 9 bases. CDR1 and CDR2 from the germline V gene are SQVTM and ANQGSEA. CDR3 residues: CSVGAGGNQPQHF. The CDR3 coding sequence is TGCAGCGTTGGTGCAGGGGGCAATCAGCCCCAGCATTTT.

This clonotype was recorded at least ten times. V gene TRBV20-1 combines with J gene TRBJ1-1; D gene ambiguous. V lost 4 bases to trimming and J lost 0 bases, with 12 bases between them. The CDR3 extends over 14 amino acids. The germline gives CDR1 DFQATT, CDR2 SNEGSKA (reference sequence). CDR3 in DNA: TGCAGTGCTATATTGATCTTGATGAACACTGAAGCTTTCTTT. Translation: CSAILILMNTEAFF.

This clonotype was counted at least ten times. The chain combines TRBV12-3 or TRBV12-4 with TRBJ2-7, with TRBD1 identical over 9 bases. The CDR3 runs to 13 residues. The V and J ends lost 6 bases and 5 bases, in that order; junction bases with no gene match: 5. The CDR3: CASRGTGIDEQYF. The CDR3 DNA sequence: TGTGCCAGCAGGGGGACAGGGATCGACGAGCAGTACTTC.

This clonotype was recorded at least ten times. V and J are TRBV4-2 and TRBJ2-5; D might be TRBD2 (6 bases). The length of the CDR3 is 14 residues. CDR1 and CDR2 from the germline V gene are LGHNA and YNFKEQ. The V end lost 0 bases, the J end lost 5 bases, and 10 bases lay between the germline ends. The CDR3 nucleotides read TGTGCCAGCAGCCAAGATAGGCTAGCGGAGACCCAGTACTTC. Its protein product is CASSQDRLAETQYF.